Below, 19 T cell receptor beta chains from the same sample are listed, as sequenced in a study. TCRdb itself ran the RT-PCR reads through MiXCR, one entry per CDR3 protein. The table includes about 700,000 distinct CDR3 sequences, approximately 15% detected once. Sequenced: memory CD4+ T cells from blood. Every receptor here comes from a female donor in good health, serving as a healthy control.

The chain employs TRBV7-8 and TRBJ2-7; the match to TRBD1 covers 11 bases. Per the germline V gene, CDR1 is SGHVS and CDR2 is FQNEAQ. The CDR3 runs 18 residues. V was clipped by 6 bases and J by 4 bases; unmatched bases: 17. The CDR3: CASRLRGGIRDRGYEQYF. The DNA of the CDR3 is TGTGCCAGCAGGTTGAGGGGAGGGATCAGGGACAGGGGGTACGAGCAGTACTTC.

This clonotype was seen only a few times. The V and J genes are TRBV7-2 and TRBJ1-1, with D uncertain. CDR3 length: 14 amino acids. Trimming cost V 3 bases and J 3 bases, with 11 bases left between them. Germline CDR1 and CDR2: SGHTA and FQGNSA. The CDR3 sequence is CASSFYGRDTEAFF. CDR3 bases: TGTGCCAGCAGCTTTTATGGGAGGGACACTGAAGCTTTCTTT.

This clonotype was seen a handful of times. This chain connects TRBV24-1 to TRBJ2-3, with 7 bases matching TRBD1. There are 16 residues in the CDR3. CDR1 KGHDR and CDR2 SFDVKD come from the germline V gene. The J segment lost 4 bases and the V segment lost 1 base, leaving 7 bases of the junction unmatched. This CDR3 is CATSDLDRERSDTQYF. The CDR3 DNA is TGTGCCACCAGTGATTTAGACAGGGAGAGGTCAGATACGCAGTATTTT.

This clonotype has more than one count but fewer than ten. The V gene is TRBV12-3 or TRBV12-4, the J gene TRBJ1-6; D is ambiguous. The germline V and J ends were trimmed by 6 bases and 4 bases, with 22 bases remaining between them. CDR3 size: 18 residues. CDR3 coding DNA: TGTGCCAGCAGCCTTTCCGTTCTAGGGTATGGATATAATTCACCCCTCCACTTT. This gives the protein CASSLSVLGYGYNSPLHF.

This chain links TRBV3-1 with TRBJ2-1; the match to TRBD2 covers 9 bases. Germline values: CDR1 LGHDT, CDR2 YNNKEL (reference sequence). Trimming removed 8 bases from V and 4 bases from J; junction bases left unmatched: 6. The CDR3 is 14 residues long. The CDR3 DNA reads TGTGCCAGCGCACAGCGGGAGGTATACAATGAGCAGTTCTTC. Translated, it gives CASAQREVYNEQFF.

This clonotype showed up just a few times. The chain has TRBV9 and TRBJ1-2; TRBD1 aligns across 10 bases. This CDR3 spans 16 amino acids. Germline-derived CDR1 and CDR2 are SGDLS and YYNGEE. With 0 bases clipped from V and 6 bases from J, the junction kept 8 bases outside the gene matches. CDR3 sequence (DNA): TGTGCCAGCAGCGTAGCCGTGACAGGGGGCGGCGATGGCTACACCTTC. This sequence encodes CASSVAVTGGGDGYTF.

This clonotype was counted a few times. CDR3 in DNA: TGTGCCAGCACCAGGACACCAGGCAATGAGCAGTTCTTC. As protein: CASTRTPGNEQFF. The V and J genes are TRBV7-9 and TRBJ2-1; D is perhaps TRBD1 (5 bases). This CDR3 has 13 amino acids. Germline assignment: CDR1 SEHNR and CDR2 FQNEAQ (reference sequence). V was trimmed by 7 bases and J by 6 bases, leaving 13 bases between them.

This clonotype has only a few counts. The chain combines TRBV18 with TRBJ2-3, with 12 bases identical to TRBD2. CDR3 length: 17 amino acids. From germline, CDR1 is KGHSH and CDR2 LQKENI. V lost 2 bases, J lost 6 bases, and 9 bases stayed unmatched. Here the CDR3 DNA reads TGTGCCAGCTCACCAAGTCCGACTAGCGGGGGCAGCGATACGCAGTATTTT. Protein sequence: CASSPSPTSGGSDTQYF.

This clonotype has only a few counts. The rearrangement uses TRBV24-1 and TRBJ2-1; perhaps TRBD1 as D (5 bases). The CDR3 totals 17 residues. Trimming shortened V by 5 bases and J by 0 bases, and 16 bases separated the two germline ends. The germline V gene has CDR1 KGHDR and CDR2 SFDVKD. The CDR3 coding sequence is TGTGCCACCAGTGGACAGACAGTTTCCTCCTCCTACAATGAGCAGTTCTTC. Amino acid sequence: CATSGQTVSSSYNEQFF.

This chain joins TRBV28 and TRBJ2-1; D unresolved. Germline lookup yields CDR1 MDHEN and CDR2 SYDVKM. The CDR3 is 15 amino acids. Trimming pared 6 bases from V and 5 bases from J, leaving 17 bases between. In nucleotides, the CDR3 is TGTGCCAGCAGCTTCCTAGGCAGGACCAACAATGAGCAGTTCTTC. Its protein product is CASSFLGRTNNEQFF. Supplemented by reference TRBV28 and TRBJ2-1, the full variable domain reads DVKVTQSSRYLVKRTGEKVFLECVQDMDHENMFWYRQDPGLGLRLIYFSYDVKMKEKGDIPEGYSVSREKKERFSLILESASTNQTSMYLCASSFLGRTNNEQFFGPGTRLTVL.

This clonotype has more than one count but fewer than ten. The chain joins TRBV6-6 to TRBJ1-3; TRBD1 might be the D (6 bases). CDR1 is MNHNY and CDR2 is SVGAGI in the germline V gene (reference sequence). The CDR3 has 17 amino acids. Trimming removed 6 bases from V and 0 bases from J, with 18 bases in between. The DNA of the CDR3 is TGTGCCAGCAGCAGGGGTAGGGGCGCGCCCTCTGGAAACACCATATATTTT. The encoded protein is CASSRGRGAPSGNTIYF.

V gene TRBV5-1 combines with J gene TRBJ2-5; D could derive from TRBD1 or TRBD2 (6 bases each). This CDR3 has 15 amino acids. Trimming removed 4 bases at V and 1 base at J, with 14 bases between. Germline CDR1 SGHRS, CDR2 YFSETQ. CDR3 protein: CASSAAGGPQETQYF. CDR3 DNA sequence: TGCGCCAGCAGCGCTGCTGGGGGGCCCCAAGAGACCCAGTACTTC.

This clonotype came up a few times. Written as DNA, the CDR3 is TGTGCCAGCACCCTATGGGGTCTTAGCGGGGGACAAGAGACCCAGTACTTC. It specifies CASTLWGLSGGQETQYF. The rearrangement joins TRBV5-6 to TRBJ2-5; 9 bases are a match to TRBD2. CDR1 is SGHDT, CDR2 YYEEEE, per germline. The V and J ends lost 6 bases and 2 bases, in that order; junction bases with no gene match: 14. CDR3 size: 17 residues.

This sequence joins TRBV4-2 and TRBJ2-7, with a possible D match to TRBD1 (6 bases). This CDR3 is built from 14 residues. Germline values: CDR1 LGHNA, CDR2 YNFKEQ. The V end lost 0 bases, the J end lost 5 bases, and 11 bases lay between the germline ends. This chain's CDR3 is CASSQDLRDNEQYF. DNA for the CDR3: TGTGCCAGCAGCCAAGATCTACGGGACAACGAGCAGTACTTC.

The table lists this clonotype with a count of one. The CDR3 sequence is CASSPIDGYYEQYF. CDR3 in DNA: TGTGCCAGCAGCCCAATTGACGGGTACTACGAGCAGTACTTC. This sequence joins TRBV14 and TRBJ2-7, with D uncertain. V dropped 4 bases and J dropped 3 bases, with 13 bases sitting between them. Germline V gives CDR1 SGHDN, CDR2 FVKESK. The CDR3 extends over 14 amino acids.

This clonotype showed up many times. The J gene is TRBJ2-1, the V gene TRBV9, with 7 bases identical to TRBD2. Germline lookup yields CDR1 SGDLS and CDR2 YYNGEE. The CDR3 is 14 residues long. With V trimmed by 4 bases and J by 4 bases, 5 bases remained unmatched. The CDR3, as DNA: TGTGCCAGCAGCCCTGGACTAGGTTACAATGAGCAGTTCTTC. Translating it yields CASSPGLGYNEQFF.

This clonotype was counted ten times or more. The chain combines TRBV4-3 with TRBJ2-4; 10 bases match TRBD2. Germline-derived CDR1 and CDR2 are LGHNA and YSLEER. The trim removed 0 bases at V and 6 bases at J, leaving 8 bases unmatched. The CDR3 is 17 amino acids. DNA of the CDR3: TGCGCCAGCAGCCAAGATTCGGCTAGCGGGGGCGGAAACATTCAGTACTTC. Protein product: CASSQDSASGGGNIQYF.

This clonotype was seen a handful of times. The J gene is TRBJ2-1, the V gene TRBV12-3 or TRBV12-4; D not certain. Trimming took 3 bases from V and 8 from J, leaving 11 bases between them. The CDR3 is made up of 13 amino acids. The CDR3 region is CASSFLRFDEQFF. The CDR3 nucleotides read TGTGCCAGCAGTTTTTTACGTTTCGATGAGCAGTTCTTC.

This clonotype was detected a few times. The chain joins TRBV5-5 to TRBJ1-2; D call uncertain. From germline, CDR1 is SGHKS and CDR2 YYEKEE (reference sequence). The CDR3 contains 16 residues. Deletions cut 3 bases from V and 3 bases from J, with 18 bases between. The DNA of the CDR3 is TGTGCCAGCAGCTCCTCCCCGACCCTCGAAGACTATGGCTACACCTTC. This translates into CASSSSPTLEDYGYTF.